The 5 T cell receptor beta chains below come from one sample, sequenced in a study of blood T cell repertoires in COVID-19. Some clones are missing from TCRdb's copy, which holds only in-frame ones; the method was immunoSEQ multiplex PCR. The sample has 150,000 to 200,000 clones, approximately 95% seen once; the top ten hold less than 2%. Source material: peripheral blood. Receptors were obtained from a woman aged 55-69 years with COVID-19, enrolled during active disease.

V gene TRBV5-6 combines with J gene TRBJ1-4, with a tentative D call TRBD1 (5 bases). Looked up from germline, CDR1 is SGHDT and CDR2 is YYEEEE. Deletions cut 6 bases from V and 7 bases from J, with 16 bases between. The CDR3 spans 14 residues. The CDR3 region is CASTSGARGEKLFF. CDR3 coding DNA: TGTGCCAGCACCTCGGGAGCTAGGGGTGAAAAACTGTTTTTT.

The chain is built from TRBV18 and TRBJ1-6; D not certain. The germline V gene encodes CDR1 KGHSH and CDR2 LQKENI. Trimming left V 3 bases short and J 8 bases short, with 14 bases between. The CDR3 is 15 amino acids. This chain's CDR3 is CASSPLGGRDSPLHF. For the CDR3, the DNA is TGTGCCAGCTCACCCCTTGGAGGGAGGGATTCACCCCTCCACTTT.

The chain links TRBV6-6 to TRBJ2-3; the D is unclear. This CDR3 region has 13 residues. Germline V gene data show CDR1 as MNHNY and CDR2 as SVGAGI (reference sequence). Trimming shortened V by 6 bases and J by 6 bases, and 13 bases separated the two germline ends. The DNA of the CDR3 is TGTGCCAGCAGACTAATGCGGTTCGATACGCAGTATTTT. As protein: CASRLMRFDTQYF.

The chain couples TRBV5-1 to TRBJ2-1, with 9 bases lining up with TRBD2. The CDR3 has 15 amino acids. Germline assignment: CDR1 SGHRS and CDR2 YFSETQ. After removal of 4 bases from V and 4 bases from J, the junction contained 6 bases not matched to a gene. In DNA form, the CDR3 reads TGCGCCAGCAGCAGTAGCGGGGGAGATTACAATGAGCAGTTCTTC. It encodes CASSSSGGDYNEQFF.

V usage is TRBV9 and J usage is TRBJ2-1, with TRBD2 identical over 9 bases. The germline V gene encodes CDR1 SGDLS and CDR2 YYNGEE. V was clipped by 1 base and J by 4 bases; unmatched bases: 6. The CDR3 is 16 residues long. The CDR3 region is CASSVPSGGLYNEQFF. For the CDR3, the DNA is TGTGCCAGCAGCGTACCCAGCGGGGGGCTTTACAATGAGCAGTTCTTC.